This entry features one TCR beta chain sequence. The sample is drawn from a study of cytomegalovirus exposure and HLA in healthy donors. Primers included in the PCR were 60 Vbeta and 13 Jbeta primers. The method was immunoSEQ multiplex PCR; TCRdb's version includes in-frame clones alone and lacks a portion of them. Of around 92,000 clones listed, under 80% are singletons. Germline CDR1 SGHVS, CDR2 FQNEAQ. V gave up 5 bases and J gave up 4 bases; unmatched junction bases: 6. The CDR3 extends over 15 amino acids. The V and J genes are TRBV7-8 and TRBJ1-4; the match to TRBD1 covers 8 bases. This TCR was recovered from a human donor in good health. Sequencing was carried out using PBMCs. This CDR3 reads CASSVGQALNEKLFF. CDR3 DNA: TGTGCCAGCAGCGTGGGACAGGCGCTTAATGAAAAACTGTTTTTT.